What follows are 21 T cell receptor beta chains derived from one specimen sequenced in a study of shared clonotypes between healthy human individuals. Sequencing was performed with immunoSEQ multiplex PCR; in TCRdb, only in-frame clones are kept and a portion is missing. The sample consists of approximately 470,000 clones, more than 75% of them appearing once. The sample was PBMCs. The receptors here all came from a woman aged 40 to 50 in good health. Some clones in this sample may be carry-over from other donors' samples.

This clone came up a few times. The chain joins TRBV11-3 to TRBJ2-5, with TRBD2 identical over 10 bases. Germline V gene lookup returns CDR1 SGHNT and CDR2 YENEEA. V lost 1 base to trimming and J lost 4 bases; unmatched junction nucleotides: 3. CDR3 length: 15 amino acids. CDR3 residues: CASSLGPSGRETQYF. Written as DNA, the CDR3 is TGTGCCAGCAGCTTAGGTCCTAGCGGGAGAGAGACCCAGTACTTC.

This rearrangement joins TRBV11-2 to TRBJ2-5; possibly TRBD1 for D (6 bases). Looked up from germline, CDR1 is SGHAT and CDR2 is FQNNGV. The germline V and J ends were trimmed by 6 bases and 9 bases, with 17 bases remaining between them. The CDR3 length is 13 residues. This chain's CDR3 is CASSPGAGVAQYF. The CDR3 coding sequence is TGTGCCAGCAGTCCCGGGGCAGGGGTGGCCCAGTACTTC.

This clone was seen a handful of times. The chain combines TRBV7-2 with TRBJ2-3; TRBD1 matches at 8 bases. Trimming at V came to 5 bases and at J to 4 bases, leaving 8 bases not matched to a gene. In germline, CDR1 is SGHTA, CDR2 FQGNSA. The CDR3 contains 15 residues. The CDR3 region has the DNA TGTGCCAGCAGCCCGGACAGGGTGAGGGCAGATACGCAGTATTTT. Residues: CASSPDRVRADTQYF.

The rearrangement joins TRBV28 to TRBJ1-6; 9 bases are shared with TRBD1. Germline CDR1 and CDR2: MDHEN and SYDVKM. J lost 9 bases, V lost 3 bases, and 9 bases had no gene match. The CDR3 has 16 residues. The CDR3, as DNA: TGTGCCAGCAGTTTCGGGACAGGGTTGGGAGGTTCACCCCTCCACTTT. Residues: CASSFGTGLGGSPLHF.

With respect to this clone: A far larger clone is just one base off, so this is likely a read error. CDR3 in amino acids: CASSLRTSGRNEQFF. Here the CDR3 DNA reads TGTGCCAGCAGCTTACGGACTAGCGGGAGGAATGAGCAGTTCTTC. V is TRBV7-3 and J is TRBJ2-1; TRBD2 matches at 14 bases. The CDR3 totals 15 residues. V lost 2 bases to trimming and J lost 7 bases; unmatched junction nucleotides: 1. From germline, CDR1 is SGHTA and CDR2 FQGTGA.

This sequence joins TRBV2 and TRBJ2-5; the D is unclear. Germline lookup yields CDR1 SNHLY and CDR2 FYNNEI. V dropped 3 bases and J dropped 4 bases, with 6 bases sitting between them. The CDR3 runs to 12 residues. CDR3 DNA sequence: TGTGCCAGCAGTGAGAGAGCAGAGACCCAGTACTTC. Translation: CASSERAETQYF.

The chain has TRBV27 and TRBJ2-1; no clear D. V lost 7 bases to trimming and J lost 8 bases, with 15 bases between them. Germline V gene sequence: CDR1 MNHEY, CDR2 SMNVEV (reference sequence). This CDR3 has 13 residues. The CDR3 reads CASTGLGSDEQFF. CDR3 coding DNA: TGTGCCAGCACCGGTTTGGGGTCAGATGAGCAGTTCTTC.

The V gene is TRBV5-1, the J gene TRBJ1-1; 9 bases match TRBD1. CDR1 SGHRS and CDR2 YFSETQ come from the germline V gene. The V and J ends lost 0 bases and 2 bases, in that order; junction bases with no gene match: 8. This CDR3 contains 17 residues. The CDR3 protein is CASSLGSRQGGNTEAFF. In nucleotides, the CDR3 is TGCGCCAGCAGCTTGGGGTCGCGACAGGGGGGCAACACTGAAGCTTTCTTT.

The rearrangement joins TRBV9 to TRBJ2-3, with 10 bases lining up with TRBD2. Germline CDR1 and CDR2: SGDLS and YYNGEE. CDR3 length equals 17 residues. Unmatched junction bases numbered 14, after V lost 4 bases and J lost 6 bases. CDR3 loop: CASSSGLRLAGRDTQYF. The CDR3 nucleotides read TGTGCCAGCAGCTCCGGACTCAGACTAGCGGGCCGGGATACGCAGTATTTT.

The chain carries TRBV7-9 and TRBJ2-5, with D hard to call. Germline CDR1 is SEHNR and CDR2 is FQNEAQ (reference sequence). V was cut by 4 bases and J by 7 bases, with 7 bases left in between. The length of the CDR3 is 11 residues. CDR3: CASSSSGTQYF. CDR3 coding DNA: TGTGCCAGCAGCTCGTCGGGGACCCAGTACTTC.

For the CDR3, the DNA is TGTGCCAGCAGCCGATGGGACAGGGAAAAACTGTTTTTT. Amino acids: CASSRWDREKLFF. The chain uses TRBV7-8 and TRBJ1-4, with 8 bases identical to TRBD1. V lost 5 bases, J lost 8 bases, and 4 bases stayed unmatched. CDR1 SGHVS and CDR2 FQNEAQ come from the germline V gene. The CDR3 covers 13 residues.

The chain links TRBV10-3 to TRBJ2-2; D gene unclear. V was pared by 5 bases and J by 9 bases, with 19 bases between. The CDR3 covers 15 residues. Per the germline V gene, CDR1 is ENHRY and CDR2 is SYGVKD. CDR3 in amino acids: CAISHYPLGNRELFF. Written as DNA, the CDR3 is TGTGCCATCAGTCACTATCCCTTGGGGAATAGGGAGCTGTTTTTT.

The rearrangement links TRBV18 to TRBJ2-7, with a possible D match to TRBD2 (6 bases). Trimming stripped 4 bases from V and 3 bases from J, with 10 bases between. The V gene's germline CDR1 is KGHSH and CDR2 LQKENI. This CDR3 has 13 amino acids. CDR3 region: CASSQGGHYEQYF. The CDR3 bases are TGTGCCAGCTCACAGGGAGGACACTACGAGCAGTACTTC. The variable domain in full, completed from reference TRBV18 and TRBJ2-7, reads NAGVMQNPRHLVRRRGQEARLRCSPMKGHSHVYWYRQLPEEGLKFMVYLQKENIIDESGMPKERFSAEFPKEGPSILRIQQVVRGDSAAYFCASSQGGHYEQYFGPGTRLTVT.

This clone was picked up one time. A far more abundant clone sits one base away, making this likely a read error. The chain links TRBV28 to TRBJ2-1; D is undetermined. Germline CDR1 and CDR2: MDHEN and SYDVKM. The CDR3 is 14 amino acids. CDR3 nucleotides: TGTGCCAGCAGTTTTCCGAGCTCCTACAATGAGCGGTTCTTC. Translated: CASSFPSSYNERFF.

The rearrangement joins TRBV27 to TRBJ2-1, with 13 positions matching TRBD2. From germline, CDR1 is MNHEY and CDR2 SMNVEV (reference sequence). Trimming removed 0 bases from V and 9 bases from J; junction bases left unmatched: 11. There are 18 residues in the CDR3. CDR3 region: CASSLSNYRLAGGAEQFF. The CDR3 bases are TGTGCCAGCAGTTTATCGAACTACCGACTAGCGGGAGGCGCTGAGCAGTTCTTC.

The chain has TRBV18 and TRBJ1-1; no reliable D call. V shed 6 bases and J shed 11 bases, with 22 bases lying between them. The CDR3 extends over 14 amino acids. Germline CDR1 and CDR2: KGHSH and LQKENI. The chain's CDR3 is CASSPTQGLNGAFF. The CDR3 DNA follows: TGTGCCAGCTCGCCTACTCAAGGTTTGAATGGGGCTTTCTTT.

The rearrangement uses TRBV7-6 and TRBJ2-2, with D hard to call. Germline V gene lookup returns CDR1 SGHVS and CDR2 FNYEAQ. The CDR3 is 12 residues long. V was pared by 3 bases and J by 7 bases, with 6 bases between. CDR3 protein: CASSFGVGELFF. CDR3 sequence (DNA): TGTGCCAGCAGCTTCGGCGTCGGGGAGCTGTTTTTT.

The chain recombines TRBV27 with TRBJ2-7, with 11 bases aligning to TRBD2. After removal of 2 bases from V and 3 bases from J, the junction contained 9 bases not matched to a gene. CDR1 and CDR2 (germline): MNHEY, SMNVEV (reference sequence). CDR3 length equals 17 residues. The CDR3 here is CASSLTYTSGSNYEQYF. The DNA for the CDR3 is TGTGCCAGCAGTTTAACATATACTAGCGGGAGTAACTACGAGCAGTACTTC.

DNA for the CDR3: TGTGCCAGCAGCCTATCCGGGACCACGCAAGAGACCCAGTACTTC. It specifies CASSLSGTTQETQYF. V usage is TRBV9 and J usage is TRBJ2-5, with D perhaps given as TRBD1 or TRBD2 (5 bases each). The ends were cut back, 4 bases at V and 2 bases at J, with 15 bases in the middle. This CDR3 comprises 15 residues. Germline lookup yields CDR1 SGDLS and CDR2 YYNGEE.

Comments on this clone: A far larger clone lies a single base away; this is likely a read error. This rearrangement joins TRBV29-1 to TRBJ1-2; TRBD1 might be the D (5 bases). Germline CDR1 reads SQVTM; CDR2 reads ANQGSEA. The CDR3 consists of 14 residues. The CDR3 sequence: CSVEDEGRAGGCTF. The CDR3 DNA is TGCAGCGTTGAAGATGAGGGCAGGGCAGGCGGCTGCACCTTC.

The chain couples TRBV5-1 to TRBJ2-1; a possible D gene is TRBD1 (5 bases). The germline gives CDR1 SGHRS, CDR2 YFSETQ. Between the trimmed V and J ends, which lost 2 bases and 0 bases, there was a span of 21 bases. The CDR3 extends over 19 amino acids. In DNA, the CDR3 is TGCGCCAGCAGCTTATTTGGAGTGAGGCGGACATACTCCTACAATGAGCAGTTCTTC. This gives the protein CASSLFGVRRTYSYNEQFF. Drawing the rest from reference TRBV5-1 and TRBJ2-1, the complete variable domain is KAGVTQTPRYLIKTRGQQVTLSCSPISGHRSVSWYQQTPGQGLQFLFEYFSETQRNKGNFPGRFSGRQFSNSRSEMNVSTLELGDSALYLCASSLFGVRRTYSYNEQFFGPGTRLTVL.